The source of this TCR beta chain is a study of graft-versus-host responses after intestinal transplantation. Across the whole study: Isolated intestinal, liver-intestinal, or multivisceral transplants were what recipients had. Every one of the recipients received anti-thymocyte globulin induction and afterwards took tacrolimus and steroids for roughly 3 years. Study-wide results and caveats: Allograft clonal ratios (graft-versus-host to host-versus-graft) were high in patients who had graft-donor T cell macrochimerism. There was an association between peak levels of circulating GvH clones and early post-transplant HvG declines.

Trimming removed 4 bases from V and 5 bases from J, with 18 bases in between. Germline V gene data show CDR1 as SGHNT and CDR2 as YYREEE (reference sequence). The CDR3 runs to 15 residues. Of note for this clone: As yet, its antigen is unknown.

The method was immunoSEQ multiplex PCR; TCRdb's version includes in-frame clones alone and lacks a portion of them. Of about 59,000 clones listed, roughly 93% are singletons. The receptor was derived from a human donor who was the organ donor for an intestinal transplant. The sample here was unstimulated CD4+ T cells sorted from spleen or lymph node cells, taken before transplant. The chain combines TRBV5-4 with TRBJ2-5; D is ambiguous. CDR3 in DNA: TGTGCCAGCAGCCGCGGACCACACAGAGCGGAGACCCAGTACTTC. Amino acid sequence: CASSRGPHRAETQYF.